One and the same sample provided the 6 T cell receptor beta chains below, sequenced in a study of cytomegalovirus exposure and HLA in healthy donors (TCRdb year 2017). Library preparation employed the immunoSEQ multiplex PCR assay. For the multiplex PCR, a mixture combining 60 forward primers for TCR Vbeta segments and 13 reverse primers for TCR Jbeta segments was used. Held by TCRdb, this immuneACCESS table contains in-frame sequences only and omits some clones. Under half of the omission traces to an unresolved V gene where checked; the cause of the rest is unknown. In all, the sample holds approximately 120,000 clones, and approximately 80% of those were seen once. Roughly 4% of the sample comes from the top ten. Sequenced material: PBMCs. All receptors derive from a man aged 35 to 55 in good health and CMV-seronegative.

The rearrangement uses TRBV5-1 and TRBJ2-2; 8 bases agree with TRBD1. V trimming: 2 bases; J trimming: 6 bases; junction bases outside the gene matches: 9. There are 16 residues in the CDR3. Germline CDR1 reads SGHRS; CDR2 reads YFSETQ. For the CDR3, the DNA is TGCGCCAGCAGCTTATCGATGAGGGGACAGGCCGGGGAGCTGTTTTTT. It translates to CASSLSMRGQAGELFF. Based on the CDR3 plus reference TRBV5-1 and TRBJ2-2, the full variable domain is KAGVTQTPRYLIKTRGQQVTLSCSPISGHRSVSWYQQTPGQGLQFLFEYFSETQRNKGNFPGRFSGRQFSNSRSEMNVSTLELGDSALYLCASSLSMRGQAGELFFGEGSRLTVL.

V usage is TRBV28 and J usage is TRBJ1-1; the D gene is possibly TRBD1 (6 bases). V lost 6 bases and J lost 9, with 17 bases in between. Germline-derived CDR1 and CDR2 are MDHEN and SYDVKM. This CDR3 has 13 residues. As DNA, the CDR3 is TGTGCCAGCAGGAACCGACGACAGGAACAAGCTTTCTTT. Encoded protein: CASRNRRQEQAFF.

V usage is TRBV5-6 and J usage is TRBJ1-6, with unresolved D. Looked up from germline, CDR1 is SGHDT and CDR2 is YYEEEE. Trimming took off 1 base at V and 0 bases at J, with 11 bases between the two ends. This CDR3 spans 17 amino acids. The CDR3 DNA is TGTGCCAGCAGCTTGTGGCAGGCCAGCTCCTATAATTCACCCCTCCACTTT. Encoded protein: CASSLWQASSYNSPLHF.

The chain combines TRBV28 with TRBJ2-7; D might be TRBD1 (6 bases). Per the germline V gene, CDR1 is MDHEN and CDR2 is SYDVKM. V was shortened by 7 bases and J by 6 bases, with 16 bases between the two germline ends. This CDR3 region has 13 residues. CDR3 sequence: CASITSGESEQYF. CDR3 sequence (DNA): TGTGCCAGCATCACCTCAGGGGAGAGCGAGCAGTACTTC.

The chain couples TRBV7-2 to TRBJ2-4; 13 bases are shared with TRBD2. The CDR3 extends over 17 amino acids. V dropped 5 bases and J dropped 0; count of bases not matched to a gene: 4. The germline V gene encodes CDR1 SGHTA and CDR2 FQGNSA. CDR3 DNA: TGTGCCAGCAGCCTGGGACTAGCGGGGTTAGCCAAAAACATTCAGTACTTC. Translation: CASSLGLAGLAKNIQYF.

V is TRBV29-1 and J is TRBJ2-3; a possible D gene is TRBD1 (5 bases). The length of the CDR3 is 12 residues. Germline V gene sequence: CDR1 SQVTM, CDR2 ANQGSEA. Trimming took 5 bases from V and 1 from J, leaving 7 bases between them. CDR3 coding DNA: TGCAGCGTTACACAGGGCACAGATACGCAGTATTTT. It yields the protein CSVTQGTDTQYF.